Following are 10 T cell receptor beta chains from one sample sequenced in a study of CD8 T cells in Susac syndrome. Random-hexamer reverse transcription was applied to roughly 0.5 to 1 ug RNA. TCRdb reprocessed the immunoSEQ multiplex PCR reads with MiXCR, giving one entry per CDR3 protein. This table holds around 190,000 distinct CDR3 sequences, 94% found once. The sequenced sample was CD4+ T cells from PBMCs. All receptors derive from a human donor with Susac syndrome.

The chain employs TRBV15 and TRBJ1-5, with 7 bases lining up with TRBD1. J gave up 4 bases and V 3 bases, and 6 bases lay outside the gene matches. The CDR3 contains 15 residues. From germline, CDR1 is LNHNV and CDR2 YYDKDF (reference sequence). The CDR3: CATSSGGQKNQPQHF. CDR3 in DNA: TGTGCCACCAGCAGTGGGGGACAGAAAAATCAGCCCCAGCATTTT.

The CDR3 spells CASSARQGDHGYTF. CDR3 sequence (DNA): TGTGCCAGCAGCGCCCGACAGGGGGACCATGGCTACACCTTC. V and J are TRBV9 and TRBJ1-2, with 9 bases lining up with TRBD1. V lost 3 bases, J lost 6 bases, and 6 bases stayed unmatched. CDR1 is SGDLS and CDR2 is YYNGEE in the germline V gene. The length of the CDR3 is 14 residues. Complete variable domain (other parts from reference TRBV9 and TRBJ1-2): DSGVTQTPKHLITATGQRVTLRCSPRSGDLSVYWYQQSLDQGLQFLIQYYNGEERAKGNILERFSAQQFPDLHSELNLSSLELGDSALYFCASSARQGDHGYTFGSGTRLTVV.

This rearrangement joins TRBV7-2 to TRBJ2-7, with D perhaps assigned TRBD1 or TRBD2 (5 bases each). The V end was cut by 4 bases, the J end by 0 bases, with 13 bases between. Germline CDR1 SGHTA, CDR2 FQGNSA. The CDR3 has 15 residues. The CDR3 reads CASSSRVGGSYEQYF. CDR3 DNA sequence: TGTGCCAGCAGCTCCAGGGTTGGGGGCTCCTACGAGCAGTACTTC.

This clonotype was counted a few times. The chain links TRBV5-1 to TRBJ1-1; 8 positions agree with TRBD1. J was trimmed by 2 bases and V by 5 bases; bases with no gene match: 5. The CDR3 has 14 residues. CDR1 and CDR2 (germline): SGHRS, YFSETQ. The CDR3 nucleotides are TGCGCCAGCAGTTTAGACAGGGGAAACACTGAAGCTTTCTTT. Translating it yields CASSLDRGNTEAFF. Full variable domain (remainder filled in from reference TRBV5-1 and TRBJ1-1): KAGVTQTPRYLIKTRGQQVTLSCSPISGHRSVSWYQQTPGQGLQFLFEYFSETQRNKGNFPGRFSGRQFSNSRSEMNVSTLELGDSALYLCASSLDRGNTEAFFGQGTRLTVV.

V is TRBV29-1 and J is TRBJ1-5; D gene unclear. The length of the CDR3 is 13 residues. The germline V gene has CDR1 SQVTM and CDR2 ANQGSEA. V was shortened by 4 bases and J by 1 base, with 8 bases between the two germline ends. CDR3 loop: CSVVESSNQPQHF. DNA for the CDR3: TGCAGCGTTGTGGAATCGAGCAATCAGCCCCAGCATTTT.

This chain connects TRBV5-6 to TRBJ2-6, with 8 bases aligning to TRBD1. With 4 bases clipped from V and 4 bases from J, the junction kept 7 bases outside the gene matches. The V gene's germline CDR1 is SGHDT and CDR2 YYEEEE. The length of the CDR3 is 16 residues. Here the CDR3 DNA reads TGTGCCAGCAGCCCCCGGACAGGGAGCGGGGCCAACGTCCTGACTTTC. Translation: CASSPRTGSGANVLTF.

This clonotype was recorded once. The chain employs TRBV5-1 and TRBJ2-3; D is possibly TRBD1 or TRBD2 (5 bases each). The V and J ends lost 0 bases and 1 base respectively, with 9 bases between them. The germline V gene has CDR1 SGHRS and CDR2 YFSETQ. The length of the CDR3 is 15 residues. The CDR3: CASSLGDVGTDTQYF. DNA for the CDR3: TGCGCCAGCAGCTTGGGGGACGTGGGCACAGATACGCAGTATTTT.

This clonotype was picked up a small number of times. The J gene is TRBJ2-5, the V gene TRBV29-1; D unclear. The CDR3 sequence is 11 residues long. Germline V gene data show CDR1 as SQVTM and CDR2 as ANQGSEA. V was trimmed by 4 bases and J by 1 base, leaving 4 bases between them. The CDR3 DNA reads TGCAGCGTTGGATCCCAAGAGACCCAGTACTTC. It yields the protein CSVGSQETQYF.

J is TRBJ1-6 and V is TRBV7-9; weak D call: TRBD1 (6 bases). Germline-derived CDR1 and CDR2 are SEHNR and FQNEAQ (reference sequence). V dropped 5 bases and J dropped 4 bases, with 12 bases sitting between them. This CDR3 spans 15 amino acids. The CDR3: CASSLPQGYNSPLHF. CDR3 DNA sequence: TGTGCCAGCAGCCTACCACAGGGTTATAATTCACCCCTCCACTTT.

The V gene is TRBV20-1, the J gene TRBJ2-7, with D maybe TRBD1 (6 bases). V was clipped by 3 bases and J by 3 bases, with 12 bases between them. CDR3 size: 13 residues. Germline lookup yields CDR1 DFQATT and CDR2 SNEGSKA (reference sequence). As DNA, the CDR3 is TGCAGTGCTAGGAACAGGGAGAACTACGAGCAGTACTTC. This encodes CSARNRENYEQYF.